The 27 T cell receptor beta chains below come from one sample, sequenced in a study of T cell responses to AZD1222 COVID-19 vaccine. Sequencing used immunoSEQ multiplex PCR; TCRdb keeps in-frame clones, though not all of them. The sample contains around 180,000 clones, 70% to 90% of which appear only once. The sequencing used peripheral blood, collected 28 days after the second AZD1222 dose. The receptors originated from an adult who received the AZD1222 COVID-19 vaccine.

The table lists this clone with a few counts. This chain uses TRBV19 with TRBJ1-4; D call uncertain. CDR3 length: 16 residues. Trimming shortened V by 4 bases and J by 3 bases, and 15 bases separated the two germline ends. Germline loops: CDR1 LNHDA, CDR2 SQIVND (reference sequence). The CDR3, as DNA: TGTGCCAGTAGTAACTCCGAAAGAAGTGCTAATGAAAAACTGTTTTTT. This codes for CASSNSERSANEKLFF.

The genes are TRBV19 and TRBJ1-2; D unresolved. There are 11 residues in the CDR3. V was cut by 5 bases and J by 3 bases, with 4 bases left in between. From germline, CDR1 is LNHDA and CDR2 SQIVND (reference sequence). CDR3 in DNA: TGTGCCAGTAGTGGGGACTATGGCTACACCTTC. Amino acids: CASSGDYGYTF.

CDR3 region: CASSPGTSGIYEQYF. The CDR3 region has the DNA TGTGCCAGCTCACCGGGGACTAGCGGGATCTACGAGCAGTACTTC. V usage is TRBV18 and J usage is TRBJ2-7, with 13 bases that match TRBD2. CDR3 length equals 15 residues. CDR1 and CDR2 from the germline V gene are KGHSH and LQKENI. V shed 3 bases, J shed 3 bases, and the junction held 2 bases outside the gene matches.

The J gene is TRBJ1-2, the V gene TRBV6-2 or TRBV6-3; no reliable D call. V was pared by 5 bases and J by 0 bases, with 13 bases between. The CDR3 has 15 amino acids. CDR1 is MNHEY and CDR2 is SVGEGT in the germline V gene. CDR3 residues: CASSRTGISNYGYTF. The CDR3 DNA is TGTGCCAGCAGTAGAACTGGGATTTCTAACTATGGCTACACCTTC.

This clone has just a few counts. V and J are TRBV7-9 and TRBJ2-2; 8 positions agree with TRBD2. Unmatched junction bases numbered 7, after V lost 5 bases and J lost 2 bases. CDR3 size: 16 residues. The germline gives CDR1 SEHNR, CDR2 FQNEAQ (reference sequence). CDR3 nucleotides: TGTGCCAGCAGCCCAATGAGCGGGGGCAACACCGGGGAGCTGTTTTTT. It specifies CASSPMSGGNTGELFF. The full variable domain, its missing parts supplied by reference TRBV7-9 and TRBJ2-2, is DTGVSQNPRHKITKRGQNVTFRCDPISEHNRLYWYRQTLGQGPEFLTYFQNEAQLEKSRLLSDRFSAERPKGSFSTLEIQRTEQGDSAMYLCASSPMSGGNTGELFFGEGSRLTVL.

The CDR3 spells CASIHGARTGELFF. The CDR3 coding sequence is TGTGCCAGCATCCATGGGGCGAGAACCGGGGAGCTGTTTTTT. V usage is TRBV28 and J usage is TRBJ2-2; TRBD1 is a possible D gene (5 bases). Germline assignment: CDR1 MDHEN and CDR2 SYDVKM. Trimming took 7 bases from V and 5 from J, leaving 14 bases between them. There are 14 residues in the CDR3.

The chain has TRBV30 and TRBJ2-5; possible D gene TRBD1, 5 bases. Looked up from germline, CDR1 is GTSNPN and CDR2 is SVGIG (reference sequence). Deletions cut 0 bases from V and 5 bases from J, with 10 bases between. The length of the CDR3 is 13 residues. As DNA, the CDR3 is TGTGCCTGGAGTGTTCAGGGTCCGGAGACCCAGTACTTC. Protein sequence: CAWSVQGPETQYF.

This clone was recorded once. V gene TRBV5-6 combines with J gene TRBJ2-7; D remains ambiguous. V lost 4 bases and J lost 4, with 15 bases in between. Germline V gene sequence: CDR1 SGHDT, CDR2 YYEEEE. The CDR3 has 14 amino acids. The CDR3 spells CASSPSLRRYEQYF. The CDR3 DNA reads TGTGCCAGCAGCCCTAGTTTACGGCGTTACGAGCAGTACTTC. Filled out from reference TRBV5-6 and TRBJ2-7, the complete variable domain reads DAGVTQSPTHLIKTRGQQVTLRCSPKSGHDTVSWYQQALGQGPQFIFQYYEEEERQRGNFPDRFSGHQFPNYSSELNVNALLLGDSALYLCASSPSLRRYEQYFGPGTRLTVT.

This chain's CDR3 is CASSPPGRTSGANTGELFF. For the CDR3, the DNA is TGTGCCAGCTCACCACCGGGAAGAACTAGCGGGGCGAACACCGGGGAGCTGTTTTTT. The V gene is TRBV18, the J gene TRBJ2-2; 10 bases are shared with TRBD2. V trimming: 0 bases; J trimming: 0 bases; junction bases outside the gene matches: 7. Germline CDR1 reads KGHSH; CDR2 reads LQKENI. The CDR3 is 19 residues long.

This chain connects TRBV12-3 or TRBV12-4 to TRBJ1-3; D remains ambiguous. V lost 3 bases and J lost 2, with 5 bases in between. The CDR3 length is 13 residues. CDR3 sequence: CASSFRAGNTIYF. In DNA form, the CDR3 reads TGTGCCAGCAGTTTCCGGGCTGGAAACACCATATATTTT.

This chain joins TRBV11-3 and TRBJ2-7, with 9 bases aligning to TRBD2. CDR1 SGHNT and CDR2 YENEEA come from the germline V gene. The CDR3 runs to 14 residues. J gave up 2 bases and V 3 bases, and 2 bases lay outside the gene matches. DNA of the CDR3: TGTGCCAGCAGCTTGACTAGCGGACCCTACGAGCAGTACTTC. This encodes CASSLTSGPYEQYF.

The rearrangement links TRBV6-4 to TRBJ2-1; 7 nucleotides line up with TRBD1. The ends lost 4 bases at V and 5 bases at J; junction bases unmatched: 5. The length of the CDR3 is 14 residues. Germline-derived CDR1 and CDR2 are MRHNA and SNTAGT. The CDR3 DNA follows: TGTGCCAGCAGTGCTGGGGACAGAAACAATGAGCAGTTCTTC. This sequence encodes CASSAGDRNNEQFF.

V and J are TRBV2 and TRBJ2-7, with 7 bases that match TRBD2. The CDR3 is made up of 14 amino acids. J was trimmed by 5 bases and V by 0 bases; bases with no gene match: 4. Germline V gene data show CDR1 as SNHLY and CDR2 as FYNNEI. CDR3 region: CASSEAGEGNEQYF. The CDR3 nucleotides are TGTGCCAGCAGTGAAGCGGGGGAGGGGAACGAGCAGTACTTC.

V is TRBV19 and J is TRBJ2-7, with 8 bases aligning to TRBD1. The germline V gene has CDR1 LNHDA and CDR2 SQIVND (reference sequence). The CDR3 spans 12 residues. The J segment lost 9 bases and the V segment lost 6 bases, leaving 7 bases of the junction unmatched. CDR3 sequence reads: CASSGQGSWQYF. The CDR3 nucleotides read TGTGCCAGTAGCGGACAGGGCAGCTGGCAGTACTTC.

This clone was seen once. This chain links TRBV19 with TRBJ2-7, with 10 bases that match TRBD1. CDR1 is LNHDA and CDR2 is SQIVND in the germline V gene (reference sequence). Trimming at V came to 5 bases and at J to 2 bases, leaving 3 bases not matched to a gene. The CDR3 runs to 14 residues. The DNA of the CDR3 is TGTGCCAGTAGTCTTGGACAGGGGGCCTACGAGCAGTACTTC. Protein: CASSLGQGAYEQYF.

The J gene is TRBJ2-2, the V gene TRBV19; either TRBD1 or TRBD2 may supply D (5 bases each). The CDR3 runs to 15 residues. Germline V lookup: CDR1 LNHDA, CDR2 SQIVND (reference sequence). V was cut by 3 bases and J by 3 bases, with 11 bases left in between. CDR3 in DNA: TGTGCCAGTAGTATCCTGCAGGGAGACACCGGGGAGCTGTTTTTT. Translation gives CASSILQGDTGELFF.

This chain joins TRBV6-4 and TRBJ2-5; tentatively, D is TRBD1 or TRBD2 (5 bases each). V was cut by 3 bases and J by 5 bases, with 10 bases left in between. The CDR3 has 13 residues. CDR1 is MRHNA and CDR2 is SNTAGT in the germline V gene. The CDR3 reads CASSEDWGETQYF. Here the CDR3 DNA reads TGTGCCAGCAGTGAAGACTGGGGGGAGACCCAGTACTTC.

This clone occurred a few times. This chain links TRBV30 with TRBJ1-1, with D maybe TRBD1 (6 bases). The V and J ends lost 4 bases and 6 bases respectively, with 12 bases between them. The germline V gene has CDR1 GTSNPN and CDR2 SVGIG (reference sequence). This CDR3 has 12 amino acids. CDR3 sequence: CAWTIRGPEAFF. The CDR3 nucleotides are TGTGCCTGGACGATTCGGGGGCCTGAAGCTTTCTTT. Together with reference TRBV30 and TRBJ1-1, the CDR3 gives the full variable domain: SQTIHQWPATLVQPVGSPLSLECTVEGTSNPNLYWYRQAAGRGLQLLFYSVGIGQISSEVPQNLSASRPQDRQFILSSKKLLLSDSGFYLCAWTIRGPEAFFGQGTRLTVV.

This sequence joins TRBV7-9 and TRBJ2-7; 10 nucleotides align to TRBD2. CDR3 length equals 16 residues. V was clipped by 5 bases and J by 2 bases; unmatched bases: 9. Germline lookup yields CDR1 SEHNR and CDR2 FQNEAQ (reference sequence). The CDR3 loop reads CASSTLPSGSAYEQYF. In DNA form, the CDR3 reads TGTGCCAGCAGCACACTCCCTAGCGGGAGTGCCTACGAGCAGTACTTC.

The V gene is TRBV24-1, the J gene TRBJ2-7, with D possibly being TRBD1 (5 bases). There are 14 residues in the CDR3. Trimming removed 4 bases from V and 7 bases from J, with 16 bases in between. Germline V lookup: CDR1 KGHDR, CDR2 SFDVKD. The CDR3 nucleotides read TGTGCCACCAGTGAGGCTTCAGGGTTTGGAGAGCAGTACTTC. Encoded protein: CATSEASGFGEQYF.

This clone was counted a single time. This chain links TRBV6-2 or TRBV6-3 with TRBJ2-7; the D is unclear. This CDR3 is built from 13 residues. Germline CDR1 and CDR2: MNHEY and SVGEGT. Trimming removed 6 bases from V and 2 bases from J, with 11 bases in between. The CDR3 coding sequence is TGTGCCAGCAGCCAAGACCGTCCCTACGAGCAGTACTTC. This codes for CASSQDRPYEQYF.

The V call is TRBV20-1, the J call TRBJ1-1; D remains ambiguous. The length of the CDR3 is 14 residues. Germline-derived CDR1 and CDR2 are DFQATT and SNEGSKA (reference sequence). Deletions cut 3 bases from V and 5 bases from J, with 16 bases between. The CDR3 loop reads CSASLGGPGTEAFF. The CDR3 bases are TGCAGTGCTAGTCTTGGAGGGCCGGGGACTGAAGCTTTCTTT.

The chain has TRBV6-4 and TRBJ2-1; TRBD2 matches 9 bases. Germline-derived CDR1 and CDR2 are MRHNA and SNTAGT. This CDR3 contains 15 residues. Trimming at V came to 2 bases and at J to 8 bases, leaving 7 bases not matched to a gene. CDR3 sequence reads: CASSDGAGGLDEQFF. DNA for the CDR3: TGTGCCAGCAGTGACGGCGCGGGAGGGCTGGATGAGCAGTTCTTC.

This clone was picked up a small number of times. This chain uses TRBV7-8 with TRBJ1-2; TRBD1 is a possible D gene (5 bases). The CDR3 runs 16 residues. The germline gives CDR1 SGHVS, CDR2 FQNEAQ. V lost 5 bases, J lost 2 bases, and 18 bases lay in between. CDR3 protein: CASSPRPGRPNYGYTF. The CDR3 nucleotides are TGTGCCAGCAGCCCTCGGCCGGGACGCCCAAACTATGGCTACACCTTC.

The CDR3 bases are TGTGCCAGTAGTATTGGGGTGAAGGGTGGCTACACCTTC. Encoded protein: CASSIGVKGGYTF. The rearrangement uses TRBV19 and TRBJ1-2; unclear D gene. CDR3 length: 13 residues. V was shortened by 3 bases and J by 7 bases, with 12 bases between the two germline ends. The germline gives CDR1 LNHDA, CDR2 SQIVND (reference sequence).

The CDR3 loop reads CASSLLQGGKTQYF. The CDR3 DNA follows: TGTGCCAGCAGCTTATTACAGGGGGGAAAGACCCAGTACTTC. This chain links TRBV7-2 with TRBJ2-5; 8 bases are shared with TRBD1. Germline values: CDR1 SGHTA, CDR2 FQGNSA. The CDR3 runs to 14 residues. V was pared by 2 bases and J by 6 bases, with 5 bases of the junction left unmatched.

This clone was recorded once. The chain carries TRBV29-1 and TRBJ2-7; TRBD1 is a possible D gene (5 bases). From germline, CDR1 is SQVTM and CDR2 ANQGSEA. V lost 6 bases to trimming and J lost 3 bases, with 9 bases between them. The CDR3 is 11 amino acids. CDR3 DNA: TGCAGCGTCGCTGACAGCTACGAGCAGTACTTC. Amino acid sequence: CSVADSYEQYF.